This TCR beta chain was sequenced for a study of T cell changes during pregnancy in multiple sclerosis. Sequencing used immunoSEQ multiplex PCR; TCRdb keeps in-frame clones, though not all of them. The data contain tens of thousands of clones, approximately 90% of them singletons. The CDR3 has 14 residues. The V end lost 0 bases, the J end lost 6 bases, and 13 bases lay between the germline ends. CDR1 and CDR2 (germline): SGHNT, YYREEE (reference sequence). The chain has TRBV5-4 and TRBJ2-7; D might be TRBD2 (7 bases). The starting material was peripheral blood, obtained in the second trimester of pregnancy. This clonotype was obtained from a female donor with multiple sclerosis, enrolled in a pregnancy study. The DNA of the CDR3 is TGTGCCAGCAGCTTGGGTGGGGGGGCGCCCGAGCAGTACTTC. It is translated as CASSLGGGAPEQYF.